Shown below are 9 T cell receptor beta chains from a single sample sequenced in a study of cytomegalovirus exposure and HLA in healthy donors. Some clones are missing from TCRdb's copy, which holds only in-frame ones; the method was immunoSEQ multiplex PCR. The data hold 100,000 to 150,000 clones, with 89% observed a single time. The sequenced sample was PBMCs. Receptor source: a woman younger than 35 in good health and CMV-seronegative.

The chain employs TRBV5-8 and TRBJ2-5; D is unclear. The CDR3 contains 15 residues. The V end lost 1 base, the J end lost 4 bases, and 14 bases lay between the germline ends. CDR1 SGHTS and CDR2 YDEGEE come from the germline V gene. The CDR3 region is CASSLTHLRGETQYF. CDR3 nucleotide sequence: TGTGCCAGCAGCTTGACCCACCTTCGCGGAGAGACCCAGTACTTC.

In nucleotides, the CDR3 is TGTGCCAGCCGTCCCGAATCCGGGACAGGATACGAGCAGTACGTC. It codes for CASRPESGTGYEQYV. V is TRBV6-1 and J is TRBJ2-7, with TRBD1 matching 8 bases. This CDR3 spans 15 amino acids. The J segment lost 4 bases and the V segment lost 8 bases, leaving 13 bases of the junction unmatched. CDR1 is MNHNS and CDR2 is SASEGT in the germline V gene.

This clone appeared a single time. J is TRBJ2-1 and V is TRBV30, with unresolved D. The CDR3 spans 14 residues. Trimming stripped 4 bases from V and 0 bases from J, with 10 bases between. The V gene's germline CDR1 is GTSNPN and CDR2 SVGIG (reference sequence). The CDR3 reads CAWNFESSYNEQFF. CDR3 bases: TGTGCCTGGAACTTCGAGAGCTCCTACAATGAGCAGTTCTTC.

The rearrangement links TRBV4-3 to TRBJ2-2; a possible D gene is TRBD2 (6 bases). V lost 2 bases and J 4 bases, leaving 8 bases between the germline ends. The CDR3 totals 14 residues. The germline V gene has CDR1 LGHNA and CDR2 YSLEER. The CDR3 DNA reads as TGCGCCAGCAGCCAAATGGGAGGCACCGGGGAGCTGTTTTTT. It specifies CASSQMGGTGELFF.

This clone was recorded a few times. The chain employs TRBV18 and TRBJ1-5; TRBD1 agrees at 12 bases. This CDR3 has 15 amino acids. Germline V CDR1 and CDR2: KGHSH, LQKENI. The V segment lost 3 bases and the J segment 5 bases; nucleotides outside the gene matches: 2. The CDR3: CASSPGTGGHQPQHF. DNA of the CDR3: TGTGCCAGCTCACCGGGGACAGGGGGCCATCAGCCCCAGCATTTT.

The V gene is TRBV13, the J gene TRBJ1-1, with D uncertain. This CDR3 is 13 amino acids long. Germline values: CDR1 PRHDT, CDR2 FYEKMQ (reference sequence). The ends were cut back, 3 bases at V and 5 bases at J, with 10 bases in the middle. The CDR3 region is CASSFRRGTEAFF. CDR3 bases: TGTGCCAGCAGCTTTAGACGGGGAACTGAAGCTTTCTTT.

The gene calls are TRBV6-5 and TRBJ2-3; D unclear. Germline lookup yields CDR1 MNHEY and CDR2 SVGAGI. The V end lost 0 bases, the J end lost 2 bases, and 3 bases lay between the germline ends. The CDR3 extends over 13 amino acids. CDR3 sequence reads: CASSYSVTDTQYF. For the CDR3, the DNA is TGTGCCAGCAGTTACTCCGTCACAGATACGCAGTATTTT.

This chain joins TRBV18 and TRBJ2-7; possibly TRBD2 for D (5 bases). Germline V gives CDR1 KGHSH, CDR2 LQKENI. The CDR3 contains 12 residues. The V end lost 5 bases, the J end lost 0 bases, and 5 bases lay between the germline ends. DNA of the CDR3: TGTGCCAGCTCAGGGAGCTCCTACGAGCAGTACGTC. It encodes CASSGSSYEQYV.

The V and J genes are TRBV6-6 and TRBJ1-1; 8 bases align to TRBD1. This CDR3 region has 15 residues. V trimming: 5 bases; J trimming: 5 bases; junction bases outside the gene matches: 10. Per germline, CDR1 MNHNY and CDR2 SVGAGI (reference sequence). CDR3 in amino acids: CASSGRDRGRTEAFF. Written as DNA, the CDR3 is TGTGCCAGCAGTGGCAGAGACAGGGGTCGAACTGAAGCTTTCTTT.